Listed below are T cell receptor beta chains from one sample, sequenced in a study of vaccination and CD4 T cells after COVID-19. Via MiXCR, TCRdb re-called the PCR reads, giving one row per CDR3 protein. The table has about 18,000 distinct CDR3 sequences, around 58% seen once. These receptors lack a known antigen. Input material: CD4+ T cells from blood, cultured in vitro. All receptors derive from a human donor who had recovered from COVID-19. Both conserved end residues are part of each CDR3. A D gene is named only where the DNA matches it firmly. Some rows have no size entry. The others give once, few or many, or a class for an expanded clone.

d_call: TRBD1; v_call: TRBV5-5; cdr3_length: 15; clone_size: once; j_call: TRBJ2-7; cdr3_aa: CASSLFEGAGYEQYF; cdr3_nt: TGTGCCAGCAGCTTGTTCGAGGGGGCCGGGTACGAGCAGTACTTC
d_call: NA; v_call: TRBV20-1; cdr3_length: 14; clone_size: NA; j_call: TRBJ1-4; cdr3_aa: CSARWGRANEKLFF; cdr3_nt: TGCAGTGCTAGATGGGGGAGGGCTAATGAAAAACTGTTTTTT
d_call: TRBD1; v_call: TRBV18; cdr3_length: 14; clone_size: NA; j_call: TRBJ1-5; cdr3_aa: CASSPGQGNQPQHF; cdr3_nt: TGTGCCAGCTCACCGGGACAGGGCAATCAGCCCCAGCATTTT
d_call: NA; v_call: TRBV7-2; cdr3_length: 12; clone_size: few; j_call: TRBJ1-2; cdr3_aa: CASSPQGYGYTF; cdr3_nt: TGTGCCAGCAGCCCGCAGGGATATGGCTACACCTTC
d_call: TRBD1; v_call: TRBV15; cdr3_length: 15; clone_size: NA; j_call: TRBJ1-3; cdr3_aa: CATSSRTGGGNTIYF; cdr3_nt: TGTGCCACCAGCAGCCGGACAGGGGGTGGAAACACCATATATTTT
d_call: NA; v_call: TRBV6-2/TRBV6-3; cdr3_length: 13; clone_size: NA; j_call: TRBJ2-1; cdr3_aa: CASSYAYQGEQFF; cdr3_nt: TGTGCCAGCAGTTACGCTTACCAAGGGGAGCAGTTCTTC
d_call: TRBD1; v_call: TRBV27; cdr3_length: 14; clone_size: medium-sized; j_call: TRBJ1-6; cdr3_aa: CASSPDRGLSPLHF; cdr3_nt: TGTGCCAGCAGTCCCGACAGGGGGCTTTCACCCCTCCACTTT
d_call: NA; v_call: TRBV11-2; cdr3_length: 15; clone_size: NA; j_call: TRBJ2-1; cdr3_aa: CASSVEASSYNEQFF; cdr3_nt: TGTGCCAGCAGCGTCGAGGCGAGTTCCTACAATGAGCAGTTCTTC
d_call: TRBD1; v_call: TRBV24-1; cdr3_length: 16; clone_size: NA; j_call: TRBJ2-7; cdr3_aa: CATSDHRGHSPREQYF; cdr3_nt: TGTGCCACCAGTGATCACAGGGGACATTCACCTCGCGAGCAGTACTTC
d_call: NA; v_call: TRBV7-8; cdr3_length: 14; clone_size: NA; j_call: TRBJ2-1; cdr3_aa: CASSSLAATNEQFF; cdr3_nt: TGTGCCAGCAGCTCATTAGCGGCTACCAATGAGCAGTTCTTC
d_call: NA; v_call: TRBV7-2; cdr3_length: 16; clone_size: NA; j_call: TRBJ1-3; cdr3_aa: CASSLQALSSGNTIYF; cdr3_nt: TGTGCCAGCAGCTTACAGGCCCTTAGCTCTGGAAACACCATATATTTT
d_call: NA; v_call: TRBV2; cdr3_length: 13; clone_size: NA; j_call: TRBJ2-7; cdr3_aa: CASSEVLGVEQYF; cdr3_nt: TGTGCCAGCAGTGAAGTCTTGGGGGTCGAGCAGTACTTC
d_call: NA; v_call: TRBV20-1; cdr3_length: 13; clone_size: NA; j_call: TRBJ1-1; cdr3_aa: CSARVLTDTEAFF; cdr3_nt: TGCAGTGCTAGAGTTCTCACTGACACTGAAGCTTTCTTT
d_call: NA; v_call: TRBV2; cdr3_length: 13; clone_size: NA; j_call: TRBJ1-4; cdr3_aa: CASSEGTHEKLFF; cdr3_nt: TGTGCCAGCAGCGAGGGGACCCATGAAAAACTGTTTTTT
d_call: TRBD2; v_call: TRBV11-3; cdr3_length: 14; clone_size: NA; j_call: TRBJ2-3; cdr3_aa: CASSPGLFTDTQYF; cdr3_nt: TGTGCCAGCAGCCCGGGACTATTCACAGATACGCAGTATTTT
d_call: NA; v_call: TRBV7-9; cdr3_length: 15; clone_size: NA; j_call: TRBJ1-1; cdr3_aa: CASSFQGLGTTEAFF; cdr3_nt: TGTGCCAGCAGCTTTCAAGGGTTAGGTACCACTGAAGCTTTCTTT
d_call: NA; v_call: TRBV7-8; cdr3_length: 15; clone_size: few; j_call: TRBJ1-1; cdr3_aa: CASSPGLGGRLGAFF; cdr3_nt: TGTGCCAGCAGCCCCGGACTTGGGGGGAGGTTGGGAGCTTTCTTT
d_call: NA; v_call: TRBV2; cdr3_length: 15; clone_size: NA; j_call: TRBJ1-5; cdr3_aa: CASSDRGSKMQPQHF; cdr3_nt: TGTGCCAGCAGTGACCGGGGTTCCAAAATGCAGCCCCAGCATTTT
d_call: NA; v_call: TRBV24-1; cdr3_length: 16; clone_size: few; j_call: TRBJ1-2; cdr3_aa: CATSDGRLGRVDGYTF; cdr3_nt: TGTGCCACCAGTGACGGGAGGTTGGGCAGGGTAGATGGCTACACCTTC
d_call: TRBD1; v_call: TRBV7-2; cdr3_length: 15; clone_size: NA; j_call: TRBJ1-2; cdr3_aa: CASSQVIGTDYGYTF; cdr3_nt: TGTGCCAGCAGCCAGGTCATCGGGACAGACTATGGCTACACCTTC
d_call: NA; v_call: TRBV7-9; cdr3_length: 17; clone_size: NA; j_call: TRBJ1-3; cdr3_aa: CASSSPSRDATGNTIYF; cdr3_nt: TGTGCCAGCAGCTCCCCTAGCCGGGACGCCACTGGAAACACCATATATTTT
d_call: NA; v_call: TRBV7-2; cdr3_length: 15; clone_size: NA; j_call: TRBJ2-7; cdr3_aa: CASSLGQLLPYEQYF; cdr3_nt: TGTGCCAGCAGCTTAGGACAGCTCCTCCCCTACGAGCAGTACTTC
d_call: NA; v_call: TRBV29-1; cdr3_length: 12; clone_size: once; j_call: TRBJ1-5; cdr3_aa: CSVSSPGDGQHF; cdr3_nt: TGCAGCGTATCAAGTCCCGGCGATGGCCAGCATTTT
d_call: TRBD1; v_call: TRBV5-1; cdr3_length: 13; clone_size: NA; j_call: TRBJ2-5; cdr3_aa: CASSLGQGETQYF; cdr3_nt: TGCGCCAGCAGCTTGGGACAGGGGGAGACCCAGTACTTC
d_call: NA; v_call: TRBV19; cdr3_length: 16; clone_size: NA; j_call: TRBJ1-1; cdr3_aa: CASSAAPFPVNTEAFF; cdr3_nt: TGTGCCAGTAGTGCGGCCCCGTTTCCGGTAAACACTGAAGCTTTCTTT
d_call: TRBD1; v_call: TRBV11-3; cdr3_length: 13; clone_size: few; j_call: TRBJ1-2; cdr3_aa: CASSFGTAKDYTF; cdr3_nt: TGTGCCAGCAGCTTCGGGACAGCAAAGGACTACACCTTC
d_call: TRBD1; v_call: TRBV10-3; cdr3_length: 15; clone_size: NA; j_call: TRBJ1-2; cdr3_aa: CAISETGVSDYGYTF; cdr3_nt: TGTGCCATCAGTGAGACAGGGGTCTCAGACTATGGCTACACCTTC
d_call: TRBD2; v_call: TRBV7-2; cdr3_length: 13; clone_size: NA; j_call: TRBJ2-7; cdr3_aa: CASSRGTNYEQYF; cdr3_nt: TGTGCCAGCAGCCGCGGGACTAACTACGAGCAGTACTTC
d_call: TRBD1; v_call: TRBV30; cdr3_length: 11; clone_size: NA; j_call: TRBJ1-2; cdr3_aa: CAWRDREGYTF; cdr3_nt: TGTGCCTGGAGGGACAGGGAGGGCTACACCTTC
d_call: NA; v_call: TRBV5-1; cdr3_length: 15; clone_size: NA; j_call: TRBJ1-2; cdr3_aa: CASSLSTGQGQGVTF; cdr3_nt: TGCGCCAGCAGCTTGAGCACCGGACAAGGGCAAGGTGTAACCTTC
d_call: NA; v_call: TRBV12-3/TRBV12-4; cdr3_length: 13; clone_size: NA; j_call: TRBJ1-2; cdr3_aa: CASSLDPEGGYTF; cdr3_nt: TGTGCCAGCAGTTTAGATCCTGAAGGTGGCTACACCTTC
d_call: TRBD1; v_call: TRBV19; cdr3_length: 15; clone_size: NA; j_call: TRBJ1-4; cdr3_aa: CASSTKGTGGEKLFF; cdr3_nt: TGTGCCAGTAGTACGAAAGGGACAGGGGGTGAAAAACTGTTTTTT
d_call: NA; v_call: TRBV30; cdr3_length: 14; clone_size: once; j_call: TRBJ2-1; cdr3_aa: CASRGSGPYNEQFF; cdr3_nt: TGTGCCTCCAGGGGGAGCGGGCCCTACAATGAGCAGTTCTTC
d_call: TRBD2; v_call: TRBV7-9; cdr3_length: 16; clone_size: once; j_call: TRBJ2-5; cdr3_aa: CASSLSRLAGKETQYF; cdr3_nt: TGTGCCAGCAGCTTATCTCGACTAGCGGGAAAAGAGACCCAGTACTTC
d_call: TRBD1; v_call: TRBV29-1; cdr3_length: 13; clone_size: NA; j_call: TRBJ1-6; cdr3_aa: CSVEGRGRSPLHF; cdr3_nt: TGCAGCGTTGAGGGCAGGGGGCGGTCACCCCTCCACTTT
d_call: TRBD1; v_call: TRBV30; cdr3_length: 13; clone_size: NA; j_call: TRBJ2-3; cdr3_aa: CAWSRDRTDTQYF; cdr3_nt: TGTGCCTGGAGTAGGGACAGAACAGATACGCAGTATTTT
d_call: NA; v_call: TRBV30; cdr3_length: 14; clone_size: NA; j_call: TRBJ1-5; cdr3_aa: CAWRGPGSNQPQHF; cdr3_nt: TGTGCCTGGAGGGGCCCAGGGAGCAATCAGCCCCAGCATTTT
d_call: TRBD1; v_call: TRBV20-1; cdr3_length: 16; clone_size: NA; j_call: TRBJ2-5; cdr3_aa: CSAPGTGGGGKETQYF; cdr3_nt: TGCAGTGCCCCTGGGACAGGGGGCGGGGGAAAAGAGACCCAGTACTTC
d_call: NA; v_call: TRBV10-1; cdr3_length: 13; clone_size: NA; j_call: TRBJ2-2; cdr3_aa: CASSQSNTGELFF; cdr3_nt: TGCGCCAGCAGTCAGTCGAACACCGGGGAGCTGTTTTTT
d_call: NA; v_call: TRBV5-4; cdr3_length: 14; clone_size: NA; j_call: TRBJ2-1; cdr3_aa: CASSFNGPYNEQFF; cdr3_nt: TGTGCCAGCAGCTTCAACGGACCCTACAATGAGCAGTTCTTC
d_call: NA; v_call: TRBV6-1; cdr3_length: 13; clone_size: few; j_call: TRBJ1-2; cdr3_aa: CASSQQGWHGYTF; cdr3_nt: TGTGCCAGCAGCCAACAGGGTTGGCATGGCTACACCTTC
d_call: TRBD1; v_call: TRBV6-5; cdr3_length: 18; clone_size: NA; j_call: TRBJ2-6; cdr3_aa: CASSYSRVGTAGANVLTF; cdr3_nt: TGTGCCAGCAGTTACTCGAGGGTTGGGACAGCTGGGGCCAACGTCCTGACTTTC
d_call: NA; v_call: TRBV11-3; cdr3_length: 15; clone_size: few; j_call: TRBJ2-7; cdr3_aa: CASSLLQGWEGEQYF; cdr3_nt: TGTGCCAGCAGCTTGCTTCAGGGGTGGGAGGGCGAGCAGTACTTC
d_call: NA; v_call: TRBV2; cdr3_length: 13; clone_size: NA; j_call: TRBJ1-2; cdr3_aa: CVSSDEDNYGYTF; cdr3_nt: TGTGTCAGCAGTGATGAGGATAACTATGGCTACACCTTC
d_call: TRBD1; v_call: TRBV7-6; cdr3_length: 15; clone_size: NA; j_call: TRBJ1-1; cdr3_aa: CASSPGQGGITEAFF; cdr3_nt: TGTGCCAGCAGCCCCGGACAGGGAGGGATCACTGAAGCTTTCTTT
d_call: NA; v_call: TRBV12-3/TRBV12-4; cdr3_length: 12; clone_size: NA; j_call: TRBJ2-2; cdr3_aa: CASSLVAGELFF; cdr3_nt: TGTGCCAGCAGTTTGGTGGCCGGGGAGCTGTTTTTT
d_call: TRBD2; v_call: TRBV7-2; cdr3_length: 17; clone_size: few; j_call: TRBJ2-3; cdr3_aa: CASSQVAGTSGTDTQYF; cdr3_nt: TGTGCCAGCAGCCAAGTAGCCGGGACTAGCGGCACAGATACGCAGTATTTT
d_call: TRBD2; v_call: TRBV5-4; cdr3_length: 14; clone_size: few; j_call: TRBJ2-2; cdr3_aa: CASSPAGGTGELFF; cdr3_nt: TGTGCCTCGAGTCCAGCGGGAGGGACCGGGGAGCTGTTTTTT